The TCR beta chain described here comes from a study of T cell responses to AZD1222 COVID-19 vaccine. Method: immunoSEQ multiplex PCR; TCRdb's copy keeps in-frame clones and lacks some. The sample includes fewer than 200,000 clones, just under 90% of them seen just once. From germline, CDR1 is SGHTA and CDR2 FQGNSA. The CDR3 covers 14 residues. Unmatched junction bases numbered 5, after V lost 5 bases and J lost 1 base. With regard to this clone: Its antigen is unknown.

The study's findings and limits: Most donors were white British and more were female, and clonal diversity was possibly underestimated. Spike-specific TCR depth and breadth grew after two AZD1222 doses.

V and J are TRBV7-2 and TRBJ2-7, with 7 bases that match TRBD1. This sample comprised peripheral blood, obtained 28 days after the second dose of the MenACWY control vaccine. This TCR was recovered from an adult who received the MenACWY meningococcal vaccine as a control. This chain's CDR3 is CASSLQGDSYEQYF. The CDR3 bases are TGTGCCAGCAGCCTTCAGGGGGATTCCTACGAGCAGTACTTC.